This TCR beta chain was sequenced during a study of chemoradiotherapy in HPV16-positive cancers. Repertoires were generated with immunoSEQ multiplex PCR, while TCRdb's copy carries only in-frame clones and drops some. The sample yields tens of thousands of clones, around nine tenths seen once. Over chemoradiotherapy, repertoires were sampled more than once. This clone appeared a single time. Unmatched junction bases numbered 8, after V lost 6 bases and J lost 4 bases. This CDR3 is 14 amino acids long. From germline, CDR1 is SGHTA and CDR2 FQGNSA. The rearrangement uses TRBV7-2 and TRBJ2-7, with 8 positions matching TRBD2. The sequence was collected from a human donor with HPV-associated anogenital cancer. The input for sequencing was blood, taken from a patient who underwent chemoradiotherapy. CDR3 nucleotide sequence: TGTGCCAGCAGGCCGGGACTAGGGATTTACGAGCAGTACTTC. Amino acid sequence: CASRPGLGIYEQYF.